One sample yielded the 5 T cell receptor beta chains listed below, sequenced in a study of T cell changes during pregnancy in multiple sclerosis. Method: immunoSEQ multiplex PCR; TCRdb's copy keeps in-frame clones and lacks some. The data hold 57,000 or so clones, with approximately 90% observed a single time. Sequencing was performed on peripheral blood, taken in the second trimester of pregnancy. All receptors come from a female donor with multiple sclerosis, enrolled in a pregnancy study.

The V call is TRBV7-8, the J call TRBJ1-2; TRBD1 matches 9 bases. The CDR3 extends over 15 amino acids. The junction had 2 bases not matched to a gene; V was cut back by 1 base and J by 2 bases. Germline CDR1 is SGHVS and CDR2 is FQNEAQ. CDR3 sequence reads: CASSLEGTGNYGYTF. In DNA form, the CDR3 reads TGTGCCAGCAGCTTAGAAGGGACAGGGAACTATGGCTACACCTTC.

The chain employs TRBV9 and TRBJ1-6, with a possible D match to TRBD1 (6 bases). V shed 3 bases and J shed 5 bases, with 12 bases lying between them. Germline-derived CDR1 and CDR2 are SGDLS and YYNGEE. The CDR3 extends over 15 amino acids. The CDR3: CASSALGHNNSPLHF. In DNA form, the CDR3 reads TGTGCCAGCAGCGCCCTGGGACACAATAATTCACCCCTCCACTTT.

V gene TRBV27 combines with J gene TRBJ2-7; D not certain. Germline V CDR1 and CDR2: MNHEY, SMNVEV (reference sequence). The CDR3 runs 11 residues. Trimming stripped 4 bases from V and 2 bases from J, with 3 bases between. DNA of the CDR3: TGTGCCAGCAGTTCCACCTACGAGCAGTACTTC. Translated, it gives CASSSTYEQYF.

This clone has more than one count but fewer than ten. The V call is TRBV7-2, the J call TRBJ1-6; TRBD1 is a possible D gene (6 bases). V was shortened by 5 bases and J by 10 bases, with 12 bases between the two germline ends. The germline CDR1 and CDR2 sequences are SGHTA and FQGNSA. The CDR3 extends over 13 amino acids. The CDR3 DNA follows: TGTGCCAGCAGCCCGGACAGAAGATCACCCCTCCACTTT. Its protein product is CASSPDRRSPLHF.

The chain carries TRBV11-1 and TRBJ1-1; D not resolved. The germline V and J ends were trimmed by 5 bases and 4 bases, with 11 bases remaining between them. This CDR3 spans 13 amino acids. The V gene's germline CDR1 is SGHAT and CDR2 FQDESV (reference sequence). CDR3 sequence (DNA): TGTGCCAGCAGCCCTACCCGTGGCACTGAAGCTTTCTTT. It encodes CASSPTRGTEAFF.